This T cell receptor beta chain was documented in a study of T cell responses to AZD1222 COVID-19 vaccine. Assay used: immunoSEQ multiplex PCR; TCRdb lists only in-frame clones, some missing. The data contain some 110,000 clones, roughly 86% of them singletons. V lost 6 bases and J lost 7; bases outside the gene matches: 16. Germline V gene data show CDR1 as SQVTM and CDR2 as ANQGSEA. This CDR3 has 15 amino acids. General study results and limits: Two AZD1222 doses significantly raised spike-specific TCR breadth and depth over controls. None of the repertoires were sampled until the peak T cell response had passed. Donors were mostly white British, more females; clonal diversity possibly underestimated. At study baseline, merely more than 5 AZD1222 recipients were seropositive.

In the case of this clone: Its antigen is unknown.

The clonotype comes from an adult who received the MenACWY meningococcal vaccine as a control. The V gene is TRBV29-1, the J gene TRBJ2-7; 9 positions match TRBD1. The material was peripheral blood, obtained 28 days after the second dose of the MenACWY control vaccine. CDR3 DNA: TGCAGCGTCCGGACGGGACAGGGCATATTTGGAGAGCAGTACTTC. Translating it yields CSVRTGQGIFGEQYF.